This T cell receptor beta chain was retrieved from a study of glioma-infiltrating T cells. General study findings and limits: Only very few CDR3 sequences appeared in both tissue and blood.

This CDR3 has 15 residues. V was clipped by 6 bases and J by 0 bases, with 12 bases between them. Germline V gives CDR1 MNHNY, CDR2 SVGAGI (reference sequence). Using RNA template, CDR3s of TCR alpha and beta were amplified with iRepertoire arm-PCR. TCRdb reprocessed the multiplex PCR reads via MiXCR and lists one record per CDR3 protein. Of about 180,000 distinct CDR3 sequences listed, 43% were seen once; the top ten hold about 5.2%. On this clonotype: Its antigen is currently unknown.

The sample consisted of glioma tissue, nonneoplastic brain tissue, or PBMCs (not recorded which). This TCR came from a human donor with low-grade glioma or glioblastoma, undergoing nonglioma brain surgery, or in good health (not recorded which). This chain links TRBV6-6 with TRBJ1-5; D is perhaps TRBD1 (5 bases). CDR3 residues: CASRWDDYSNQPQHF. In DNA form, the CDR3 reads TGTGCCAGCAGATGGGACGATTATAGCAATCAGCCCCAGCATTTT.